These T cell receptor beta chains were read from a single sample in a study of technical replicates of blood from a handful of donors. Here immunoSEQ multiplex PCR was the method, and the copy in TCRdb shows in-frame clones only, minus some. The sample records tens of thousands of clones, 92% being singletons. The specimen was T cells isolated from PBMCs. These receptors were collected from a human donor in good health. The CDR3 runs from the conserved cysteine through the conserved F or W. D genes are given only for firm matches. A row's size may be missing; if present it is once, few, many or a size class.

clone_size | j_call | v_call | d_call | cdr3_nt | cdr3_aa
. | TRBJ2-7 | TRBV27 | . | TGTGCCAGCAGTCCCTTAGGACAGCCTTATCCGTACGAGCAGTACTTC | CASSPLGQPYPYEQYF
few | TRBJ2-5 | TRBV6-1 | . | TGTGCCAGCAGTGACATCTATTGGGAGACCCAGTACTTC | CASSDIYWETQYF
. | TRBJ2-7 | TRBV9 | TRBD2 | TGTGCCAGCAGACTTATTAGACTAGCTATTCACGAGCAGTACTTC | CASRLIRLAIHEQYF
. | TRBJ2-3 | TRBV6-5 | . | TGTGCCAGCAGTTACTCGGCAGGGGCGGCAGATACGCAGTATTTT | CASSYSAGAADTQYF
. | TRBJ1-1 | TRBV27 | TRBD1 | TGTGCCAGCAGTTCATTGATTACAGGGGGCAGGAACACTGAAGCTTTCTTT | CASSSLITGGRNTEAFF
. | TRBJ2-2 | TRBV5-6 | . | TGTGCCAGCAGCTCGCGGACAGAAAACACCGGGGAGCTGTTTTTT | CASSSRTENTGELFF
. | TRBJ2-5 | TRBV10-3 | . | TGTGCCATCAGGACACAAGAGACCCAGTACTTC | CAIRTQETQYF
. | TRBJ2-2 | TRBV4-1 | TRBD2 | TGCGCCAGCAGCCAAGAGGGACTAGCGGGAGGTTACGCCGGGGAGCTGTTTTTT | CASSQEGLAGGYAGELFF
. | TRBJ2-3 | TRBV28 | TRBD2 | TGTGCCAGCAGGAGGGACTATGGCCCAGATACGCAGTATTTT | CASRRDYGPDTQYF
. | TRBJ2-7 | TRBV6-5 | TRBD2 | TGTGCCAGCAGTTTGGGTGCGGGAGTATACGAGCAGTACTTC | CASSLGAGVYEQYF
. | TRBJ2-7 | TRBV29-1 | TRBD1 | TGCAGCGTTGAACAGGGGGCCGAGCAGTACTTC | CSVEQGAEQYF
. | TRBJ2-1 | TRBV6-5 | . | TGTGCCAGCAGACGCAACAGGGTATCATACAATGAGCAGTTCTTC | CASRRNRVSYNEQFF
. | TRBJ2-1 | TRBV6-4 | TRBD2 | TGTGCCAGCAGTGGCGGGACTAGCGGGATTAGTGAGCAGTTCTTC | CASSGGTSGISEQFF
. | TRBJ2-1 | TRBV25-1 | TRBD2 | TGTGCCAGCAGTGAATACGCTAGCGGGCCGCCAGAACGGAATGAGCAGTTCTTC | CASSEYASGPPERNEQFF
. | TRBJ2-2 | TRBV10-3 | TRBD2 | TGTGCCATCAGTGGGAGTAGCGGGAGGGGTGCCGATGCCGGGGAGCTGTTTTTT | CAISGSSGRGADAGELFF
. | TRBJ2-1 | TRBV7-9 | TRBD2 | TGTGCCAGCAGCTTAGGGCGGGAGGGCCGTAGTGAGCAGTTCTTC | CASSLGREGRSEQFF
. | TRBJ1-5 | TRBV19 | TRBD1 | TGTGCCAGTAGTTACCGGGACAGGGGAAATCAGCCCCAGCATTTT | CASSYRDRGNQPQHF
few | TRBJ1-2 | TRBV28 | TRBD1 | TGTGCCAGCAGTCAATACAGGGGCCACTATGGCTACACCTTC | CASSQYRGHYGYTF
. | TRBJ2-3 | TRBV10-3 | TRBD2 | TGTGCCATCTCCAAAGCGGGAGGGGTTGTCACAGATACGCAGTATTTT | CAISKAGGVVTDTQYF
. | TRBJ2-7 | TRBV10-3 | . | TGTGCCACCGGAGACGGGTACTACGAGCAGTACTTC | CATGDGYYEQYF
. | TRBJ2-3 | TRBV27 | TRBD2 | TGTGCCAGCAACGACGGGAGGGGAGGTACGCAGTATTTT | CASNDGRGGTQYF
. | TRBJ1-4 | TRBV6-5 | TRBD1 | TGTGCCAGCAGTTACCTGGGACAGGGGAATGAAAAACTGTTTTTT | CASSYLGQGNEKLFF
. | TRBJ1-3 | TRBV2 | TRBD1 | TGTGCCAGCGCGCAGGGACAGGGTCCTGGAAACACCATATATTTT | CASAQGQGPGNTIYF
. | TRBJ2-5 | TRBV19 | TRBD2 | TGTGCCAGTAGTATAGCCGGGACTAGCAGCCAAGAGACCCAGTACTTC | CASSIAGTSSQETQYF
. | TRBJ2-7 | TRBV11-3 | . | TGTGCCAGCAGCTTCACGGTCACAGAGTACGAGCAGTACTTC | CASSFTVTEYEQYF
. | TRBJ2-1 | TRBV9 | TRBD2 | TGTGCCAGCAGCAAGGGACTAGCGGGATCCTACAATGAGCAGTTCTTC | CASSKGLAGSYNEQFF
. | TRBJ1-1 | TRBV11-3 | . | TGTGCCAGCAGCTACTTACGGGGAAACACTGAAGCTTTCTTT | CASSYLRGNTEAFF
. | TRBJ1-4 | TRBV18 | . | TGTGCCAGCTCACCAAGGACACGGGCAACTAATGAAAAACTGTTTTTT | CASSPRTRATNEKLFF
. | TRBJ2-5 | TRBV4-3 | TRBD1 | TGCGCCAGCAGCCCCGGGACAGGGGAGGTCGAGACCCAGTACTTC | CASSPGTGEVETQYF
. | TRBJ2-2 | TRBV10-2 | . | TGCGCCAGCAGACCTACACAGGGCTCGGAGCTGTTTTTT | CASRPTQGSELFF
. | TRBJ2-7 | TRBV28 | . | TGTGCCAGCAGTTTCGGTTTGTTGGGCTACTCCTACGAGCAGTACTTC | CASSFGLLGYSYEQYF
. | TRBJ2-2 | TRBV6-6 | . | TGTGCCAGCAGTCTTACGAGACAGCAAACCGGGGAGCTGTTTTTT | CASSLTRQQTGELFF
. | TRBJ2-4 | TRBV29-1 | . | TGCAGCGCCTGGGGGGAATTTCGGGGCATTCAGTACTTC | CSAWGEFRGIQYF
. | TRBJ2-1 | TRBV7-2 | . | TGTGCCAGCAGCTTACTTGGCGGAGACAATGAGCAGTTCTTC | CASSLLGGDNEQFF
. | TRBJ1-4 | TRBV30 | TRBD1 | TGTGCCTGGAGTATGTCGACAGGGGCCATCAATGAAAAACTGTTTTTT | CAWSMSTGAINEKLFF
. | TRBJ2-1 | TRBV9 | . | TGTGCCAGCAGCCCCCCCCCGGGATACAATGAGCAGTTCTTC | CASSPPPGYNEQFF
. | TRBJ1-4 | TRBV4-1 | . | TGCGCCAGCAGTCGCAGGGCCACTAATGAAAAACTGTTTTTT | CASSRRATNEKLFF
. | TRBJ1-2 | TRBV6-5 | . | TGTGCCAGCAGTTCAGGGGATACCTATGGCTACACCTTC | CASSSGDTYGYTF
. | TRBJ1-2 | TRBV20-1 | . | TGCAGTGTTCTGGACAGATATAGCTACACCTTC | CSVLDRYSYTF
. | TRBJ1-3 | TRBV7-3 | . | TGTGCCAGCAGCCGGGTGGGCAGGGATGGAAACACCATATATTTT | CASSRVGRDGNTIYF
. | TRBJ2-7 | TRBV28 | TRBD1 | TGTGCCAGCAGTTTATGGACAGGGGGCAACGAGCAGTACTTC | CASSLWTGGNEQYF
. | TRBJ2-7 | TRBV7-9 | . | TGTGCCAGCAGCTTGCCCAGGCAGGTGAGCGAGCAGTACTTC | CASSLPRQVSEQYF
. | TRBJ2-7 | TRBV5-4 | . | TGTGCCAGCAGCTTTAAAGGGGGTCTTAAATCGACAGACTACGAGCAGTACTTC | CASSFKGGLKSTDYEQYF
. | TRBJ2-2 | TRBV9 | TRBD2 | TGTGCCAGCAGCGACCAACGGGTGAGCGGGGACACCGGGGAGCTGTTTTTT | CASSDQRVSGDTGELFF
. | TRBJ2-5 | TRBV28 | . | TGTGCCAGCAGGAGGGTGGGCGGACCACAAGAGACCCAGTACTTC | CASRRVGGPQETQYF
. | TRBJ1-2 | TRBV11-3 | . | TGTGCCAGCAGCTTAGACGGGAACTATGGCTACACCTTC | CASSLDGNYGYTF
. | TRBJ2-6 | TRBV21-1 | . | TGTGCCAGCAGCAAAAAGGAGTCCGCGATCGGGACAGGGGGAACTGGGGCCAACGTCCTGACTTTC | CASSKKESAIGTGGTGANVLTF
few | TRBJ2-2 | TRBV7-9 | . | TGTGCCAGCAGCCCAGGTCGGGGATTTGGAGCCGGGGAGCTGTTTTTT | CASSPGRGFGAGELFF
. | TRBJ1-1 | TRBV2 | TRBD1 | TGTGCCAGCAGACTCGACAGGGGAGGTAAAGCTTTCTTT | CASRLDRGGKAFF
. | TRBJ1-4 | TRBV4-1 | . | TGCGCCAGCAGCCAAGGGCCCCGGGAGAAACTGTTTTTT | CASSQGPREKLFF
few | TRBJ1-2 | TRBV27 | TRBD1 | TGTGCCAGTGGGACAGCTAACTATGGCTACACCTTC | CASGTANYGYTF
. | TRBJ2-3 | TRBV9 | TRBD1 | TGTGCCAGCAGCACCCAGGGGGCGCCCACAGATACGCAGTATTTT | CASSTQGAPTDTQYF
once | TRBJ1-2 | TRBV28 | TRBD1 | TGTGCCAGCAGACCTAGACAGGGGGCTGTTGACTATGGCTACACCTTC | CASRPRQGAVDYGYTF
. | TRBJ1-5 | TRBV28 | TRBD1 | TGTGCCAGCAGTTACGGGACAGGGGGATTTAGCAATCAGCCCCAGCATTTT | CASSYGTGGFSNQPQHF
. | TRBJ2-7 | TRBV28 | TRBD1 | TGTGCCAGCAGGCTGGACAGGGAAGGGATCGAGCAGTACTTC | CASRLDREGIEQYF